The entry below gives a single TCR beta chain sequence along with its context. These data belong to a study of blood T cell repertoires in COVID-19. Study at large: T cells, B-cell-depleted T cells, or PBMCs provided the cDNA or gDNA that served as material.

Profiled with immunoSEQ multiplex PCR; TCRdb holds only in-frame clones, not every one. The table lists 200,000 to 250,000 clones, 88% of them singletons. The receptor's source is a man aged 65 to 79 with acute or convalescent COVID-19. The sample consisted of peripheral blood.

The CDR3 DNA sequence: TGTGCCAGCAGTTTTACGACAGGAAACACCGGGGAGCTGTTTTTT. Translating it yields CASSFTTGNTGELFF. The chain carries TRBV2 and TRBJ2-2; perhaps TRBD1 as D (6 bases). Germline CDR1 SNHLY, CDR2 FYNNEI. The V gene lost 5 bases and the J gene lost 2 bases, with 12 bases spanning the gap. CDR3 length: 15 amino acids. The variable domain in full, with the rest retrieved from reference TRBV2 and TRBJ2-2, is EPEVTQTPSHQVTQMGQEVILRCVPISNHLYFYWYRQILGQKVEFLVSFYNNEISEKSEIFDDQFSVERPDGSNFTLKIRSTKLEDSAMYFCASSFTTGNTGELFFGEGSRLTVL.